The clone carrying this T cell receptor (beta chain) was counted once. From germline, CDR1 is PRHDT and CDR2 FYEKMQ (reference sequence). V was cut by 1 base and J by 8 bases, with 8 bases left in between. The CDR3 is 12 residues long. Sequencing was performed with immunoSEQ multiplex PCR; in TCRdb, only in-frame clones are kept and a portion is missing. The table shows 120,000 to 150,000 clones, with about 85% occurring only once. These data belong to a study of blood T cell repertoires in COVID-19. The overall study: Sources were T cells, B-cell-depleted T cells, or PBMCs; the material itself was cDNA or gDNA.

This chain uses TRBV13 with TRBJ1-1; D remains unclear. The TCR comes from a human donor with acute or convalescent COVID-19. The donor label of this sample is uncertain. The material sequenced was peripheral blood. CDR3 amino acids: CASSLVAGEAFF. CDR3 sequence (DNA): TGTGCCAGCAGCTTAGTGGCAGGCGAAGCTTTCTTT.